This TCR beta chain derives from a study of radiation and T cells in renal cell carcinoma. Described time point: blood 4 weeks post-SBRT, at nephrectomy. Documented treatment: 15 Gy SBRT to primary tumor, nephrectomy 4 weeks later. Nephrectomy followed 15 Gy stereotactic body radiation by 4 weeks. After SBRT, blood was collected at 2 and 4 weeks, plus baseline. Per germline, CDR1 SGHRS and CDR2 YFSETQ. This CDR3 region has 16 residues. Trimming pared 0 bases from V and 2 bases from J, leaving 14 bases between. Concerning this clone itself: Its antigen is not identified.

Findings of the study overall: Baseline intratumoral clonotype presence is unknown without pretreatment biopsies. From baseline, blood top tumor clonotypes peaked at 2 weeks post-radiation.

Profiling relied on immunoSEQ multiplex PCR, and the TCRdb table lists in-frame clones only, not all of them. The sample shows under 100,000 clones, around four fifths of them seen only once. The starting material was blood, obtained from a patient whose treatment included radiotherapy and nephrectomy. This TCR was sampled from a man between 45 and 60 years old with renal cell carcinoma. The J gene is TRBJ2-5, the V gene TRBV5-1, with D maybe TRBD2 (6 bases). This chain's CDR3 is CASSLGRTGAQETQYF. The CDR3 DNA follows: TGCGCCAGCAGCTTGGGTCGAACGGGAGCACAAGAGACCCAGTACTTC.